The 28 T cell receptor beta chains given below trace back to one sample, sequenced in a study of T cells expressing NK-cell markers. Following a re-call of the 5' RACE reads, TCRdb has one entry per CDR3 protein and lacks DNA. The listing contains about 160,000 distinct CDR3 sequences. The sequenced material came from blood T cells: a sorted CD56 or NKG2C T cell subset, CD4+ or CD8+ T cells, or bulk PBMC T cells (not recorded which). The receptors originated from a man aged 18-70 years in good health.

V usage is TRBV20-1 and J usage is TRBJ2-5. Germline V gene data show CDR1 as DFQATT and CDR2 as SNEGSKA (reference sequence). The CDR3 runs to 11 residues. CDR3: CSARIQETQYF.

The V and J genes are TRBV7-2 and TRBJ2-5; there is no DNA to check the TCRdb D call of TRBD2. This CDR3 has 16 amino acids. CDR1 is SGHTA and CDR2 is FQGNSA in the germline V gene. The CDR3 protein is CASSSEASGGGETQYF.

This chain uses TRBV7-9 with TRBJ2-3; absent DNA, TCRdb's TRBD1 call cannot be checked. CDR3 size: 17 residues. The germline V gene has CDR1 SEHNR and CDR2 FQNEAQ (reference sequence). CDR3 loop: CASSLVRGGAGTDTQYF.

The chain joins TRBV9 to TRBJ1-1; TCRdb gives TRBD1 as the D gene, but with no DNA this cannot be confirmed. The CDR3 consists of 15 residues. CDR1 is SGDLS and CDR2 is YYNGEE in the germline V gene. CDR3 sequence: CASSVAGGRATEAFF.

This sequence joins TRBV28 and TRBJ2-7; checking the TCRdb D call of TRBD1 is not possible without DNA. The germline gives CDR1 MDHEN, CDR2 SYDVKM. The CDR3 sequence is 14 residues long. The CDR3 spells CASSFPGETYEQYF. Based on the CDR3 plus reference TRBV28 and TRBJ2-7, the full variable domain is DVKVTQSSRYLVKRTGEKVFLECVQDMDHENMFWYRQDPGLGLRLIYFSYDVKMKEKGDIPEGYSVSREKKERFSLILESASTNQTSMYLCASSFPGETYEQYFGPGTRLTVT.

The CDR3 reads CASSYPVSSYNEQFF. This chain links TRBV6-2 or TRBV6-3 with TRBJ2-1. The CDR3 is 15 amino acids. Per germline, CDR1 MNHEY and CDR2 SVGEGT.

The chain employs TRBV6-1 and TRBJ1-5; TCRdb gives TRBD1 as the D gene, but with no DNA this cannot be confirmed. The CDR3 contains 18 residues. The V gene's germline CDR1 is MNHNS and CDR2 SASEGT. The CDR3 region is CASSDTGTGPYSNQPQHF.

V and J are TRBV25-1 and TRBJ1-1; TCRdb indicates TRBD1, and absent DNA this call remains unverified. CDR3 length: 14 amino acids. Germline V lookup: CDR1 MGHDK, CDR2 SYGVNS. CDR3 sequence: CASSVGTMNTEAFF. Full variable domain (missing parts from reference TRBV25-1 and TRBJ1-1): EADIYQTPRYLVIGTGKKITLECSQTMGHDKMYWYQQDPGMELHLIHYSYGVNSTEKGDLSSESTVSRIRTEHFPLTLESARPSHTSQYLCASSVGTMNTEAFFGQGTRLTVV.

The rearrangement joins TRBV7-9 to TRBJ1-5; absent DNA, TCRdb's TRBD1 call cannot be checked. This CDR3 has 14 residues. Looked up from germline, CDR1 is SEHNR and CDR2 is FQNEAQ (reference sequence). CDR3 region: CASRGQGINQPQHF.

The CDR3 sequence is CASSLGPDPLFF. This chain links TRBV11-1 with TRBJ2-1. Germline CDR1 is SGHAT and CDR2 is FQDESV (reference sequence). The CDR3 totals 12 residues.

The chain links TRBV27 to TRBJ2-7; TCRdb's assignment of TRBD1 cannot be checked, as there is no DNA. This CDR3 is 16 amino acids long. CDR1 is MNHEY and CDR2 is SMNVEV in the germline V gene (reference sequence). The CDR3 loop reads CASRPLAGVSSYEQYF.

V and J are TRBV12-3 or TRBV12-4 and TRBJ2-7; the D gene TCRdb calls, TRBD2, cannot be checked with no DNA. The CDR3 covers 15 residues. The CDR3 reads CASSSRTSADYEQYF.

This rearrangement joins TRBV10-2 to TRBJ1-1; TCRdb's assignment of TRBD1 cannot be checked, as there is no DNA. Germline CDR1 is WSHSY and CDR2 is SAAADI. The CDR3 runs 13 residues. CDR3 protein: CASTAGPTLEAFF.

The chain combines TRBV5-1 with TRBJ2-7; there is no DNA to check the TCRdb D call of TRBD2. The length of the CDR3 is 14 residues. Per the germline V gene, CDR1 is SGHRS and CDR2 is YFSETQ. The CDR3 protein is CASSLAGGTYEQYF.

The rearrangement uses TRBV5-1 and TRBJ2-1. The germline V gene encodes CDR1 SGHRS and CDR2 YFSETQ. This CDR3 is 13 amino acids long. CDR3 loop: CASSLLQYNEQFF. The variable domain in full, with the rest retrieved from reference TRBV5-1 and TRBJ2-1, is KAGVTQTPRYLIKTRGQQVTLSCSPISGHRSVSWYQQTPGQGLQFLFEYFSETQRNKGNFPGRFSGRQFSNSRSEMNVSTLELGDSALYLCASSLLQYNEQFFGPGTRLTVL.

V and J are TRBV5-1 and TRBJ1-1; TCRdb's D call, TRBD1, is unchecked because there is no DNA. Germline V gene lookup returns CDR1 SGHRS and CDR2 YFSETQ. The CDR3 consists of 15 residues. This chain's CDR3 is CASSLGTGVNTEAFF.

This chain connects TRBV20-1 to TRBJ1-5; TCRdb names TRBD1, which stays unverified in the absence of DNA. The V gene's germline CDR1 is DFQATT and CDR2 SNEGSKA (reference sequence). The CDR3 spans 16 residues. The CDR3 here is CSATSWDRGLGQPQHF.

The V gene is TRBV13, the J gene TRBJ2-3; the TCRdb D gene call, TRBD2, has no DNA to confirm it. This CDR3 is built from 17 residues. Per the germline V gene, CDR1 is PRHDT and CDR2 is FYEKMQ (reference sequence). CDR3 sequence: CASSLGLTSGVTDTQYF.

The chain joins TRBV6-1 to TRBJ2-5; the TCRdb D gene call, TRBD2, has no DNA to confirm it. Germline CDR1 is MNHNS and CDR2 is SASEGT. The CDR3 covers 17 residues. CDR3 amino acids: CASSRPPGLALQGTQYF.

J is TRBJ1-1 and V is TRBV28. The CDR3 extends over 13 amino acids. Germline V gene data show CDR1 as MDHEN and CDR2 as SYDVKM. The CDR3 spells CASRIGLNTEAFF.

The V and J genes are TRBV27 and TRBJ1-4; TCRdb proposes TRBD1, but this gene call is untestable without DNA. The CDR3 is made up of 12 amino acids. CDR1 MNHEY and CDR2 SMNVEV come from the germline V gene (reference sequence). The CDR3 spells CARPATHEKLFF.

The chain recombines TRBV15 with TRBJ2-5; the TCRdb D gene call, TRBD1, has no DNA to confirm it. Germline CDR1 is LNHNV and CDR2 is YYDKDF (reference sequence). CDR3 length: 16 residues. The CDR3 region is CATSETGTGIQETQYF.

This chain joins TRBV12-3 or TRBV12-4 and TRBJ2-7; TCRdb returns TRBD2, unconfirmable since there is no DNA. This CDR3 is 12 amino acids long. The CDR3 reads CASSSGSPEQYF.

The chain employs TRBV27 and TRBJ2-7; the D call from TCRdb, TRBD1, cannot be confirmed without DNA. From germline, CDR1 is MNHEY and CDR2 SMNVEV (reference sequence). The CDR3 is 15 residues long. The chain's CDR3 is CASSLVGDRGYEQYF.

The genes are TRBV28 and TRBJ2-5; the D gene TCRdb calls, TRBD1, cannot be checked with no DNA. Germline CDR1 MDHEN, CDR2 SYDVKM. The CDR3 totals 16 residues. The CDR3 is CASTPTIGQWQETQYF.

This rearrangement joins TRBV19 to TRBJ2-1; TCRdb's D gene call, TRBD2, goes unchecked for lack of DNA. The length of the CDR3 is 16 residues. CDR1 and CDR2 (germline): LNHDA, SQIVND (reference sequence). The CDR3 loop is CASRLLAGSTYNEQFF. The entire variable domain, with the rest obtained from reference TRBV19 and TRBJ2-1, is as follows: DGGITQSPKYLFRKEGQNVTLSCEQNLNHDAMYWYRQDPGQGLRLIYYSQIVNDFQKGDIAEGYSVSREKKESFPLTVTSAQKNPTAFYLCASRLLAGSTYNEQFFGPGTRLTVL.

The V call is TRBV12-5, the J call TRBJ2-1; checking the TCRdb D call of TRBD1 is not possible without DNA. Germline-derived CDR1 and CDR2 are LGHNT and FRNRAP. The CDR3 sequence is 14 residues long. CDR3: CASGPILGGHEQFF.

Here the CDR3 reads CSISGGSYTDTQYF. The chain employs TRBV29-1 and TRBJ2-3; TCRdb calls TRBD2, which cannot be checked without DNA. Germline CDR1 SQVTM, CDR2 ANQGSEA. The CDR3 length is 14 residues.